One and the same sample provided the 14 T cell receptor beta chains below, sequenced in a study of T-cell reconstitution after alpha-beta-depleted transplantation in children. Molecular barcoding with unique molecular identifiers was used for the TCRbeta library. MiXCR, run by TCRdb on the PCR reads, gives a single entry per CDR3 protein. This repertoire shows around 50,000 distinct CDR3 sequences, around 53% found once; its top ten account for 30% to 40%. The material was peripheral blood, obtained before TCRalphabeta/CD19-depleted stem cell transplant. These receptors were taken from a boy under two years old with SCID, due to receive a stem cell transplant.

This clonotype was counted once. The CDR3 region is CASSYSIEGGSYGYTF. The CDR3 DNA reads as TGTGCCAGCAGTTACTCGATCGAGGGGGGAAGCTATGGCTACACCTTC. The J gene is TRBJ1-2, the V gene TRBV6-2 or TRBV6-3; D is possibly TRBD1 (6 bases). The CDR3 has 16 amino acids. Trimming pared 0 bases from V and 4 bases from J, leaving 15 bases between. Germline assignment: CDR1 MNHEY and CDR2 SVGEGT.

This clonotype was seen a handful of times. This rearrangement joins TRBV7-6 to TRBJ2-3; 11 nucleotides line up with TRBD2. The V and J ends lost 1 base and 6 bases, in that order; junction bases with no gene match: 9. This CDR3 is 17 amino acids long. CDR1 and CDR2 from the germline V gene are SGHVS and FNYEAQ. The CDR3 DNA reads as TGTGCCAGCAGCTTAGATCCGACTAGCGGGGTCAGGGATACGCAGTATTTT. Its protein is CASSLDPTSGVRDTQYF.

This chain connects TRBV20-1 to TRBJ2-5; 9 bases map to TRBD1. Germline V gives CDR1 DFQATT, CDR2 SNEGSKA (reference sequence). V shed 3 bases and J 4 bases; nucleotides not matched to a gene: 6. This CDR3 contains 14 residues. CDR3 DNA sequence: TGCAGTGCTAGTCCCCCGGGACAGGGAGAGACCCAGTACTTC. Its translation is CSASPPGQGETQYF.

The chain carries TRBV5-1 and TRBJ2-5, with D hard to call. There are 16 residues in the CDR3. Trimming left V 0 bases short and J 2 bases short, with 14 bases between. CDR1 and CDR2 from the germline V gene are SGHRS and YFSETQ. In DNA form, the CDR3 reads TGCGCCAGCAGCTTGGGGACCCTACACCGACAAGAGACCCAGTACTTC. This gives the protein CASSLGTLHRQETQYF. The full variable domain, its missing parts supplied by reference TRBV5-1 and TRBJ2-5, is KAGVTQTPRYLIKTRGQQVTLSCSPISGHRSVSWYQQTPGQGLQFLFEYFSETQRNKGNFPGRFSGRQFSNSRSEMNVSTLELGDSALYLCASSLGTLHRQETQYFGPGTRLLVL.

This chain connects TRBV20-1 to TRBJ1-1; TRBD1 matches at 7 bases. The CDR3 is 13 residues long. Germline V gives CDR1 DFQATT, CDR2 SNEGSKA (reference sequence). Trimming took 5 bases from V and 0 from J; bases not matched to a gene: 3. The CDR3 coding sequence is TGCAGTGCTTGGACAGGCATGAACACTGAAGCTTTCTTT. It yields the protein CSAWTGMNTEAFF.

V is TRBV6-2 or TRBV6-3 and J is TRBJ2-6; D is ambiguous. This CDR3 spans 15 amino acids. From germline, CDR1 is MNHEY and CDR2 SVGEGT. The V and J ends lost 0 bases and 0 bases respectively, with 3 bases between them. The CDR3 bases are TGTGCCAGCAGTTACTCCAACTCTGGGGCCAACGTCCTGACTTTC. Translated: CASSYSNSGANVLTF.

The chain carries TRBV20-1 and TRBJ1-4; 7 nucleotides match TRBD1. V was pared by 0 bases and J by 2 bases, with 12 bases of the junction left unmatched. The CDR3 length is 18 residues. Germline values: CDR1 DFQATT, CDR2 SNEGSKA (reference sequence). This CDR3 reads CSARDRWGQMMTNEKLFF. The CDR3 DNA is TGCAGTGCTAGAGATCGGTGGGGACAGATGATGACTAATGAAAAACTGTTTTTT.

Many counts were recorded for this clonotype. The J gene is TRBJ2-5, the V gene TRBV3-1; no clear D. The CDR3 sequence is 14 residues long. The germline V and J ends were trimmed by 2 bases and 4 bases, with 11 bases remaining between them. Germline V gene sequence: CDR1 LGHDT, CDR2 YNNKEL (reference sequence). CDR3 DNA sequence: TGTGCCAGCAGCCAACAAGGGCGAGGAGAGACCCAGTACTTC. The encoded protein is CASSQQGRGETQYF.

The genes are TRBV27 and TRBJ2-5; D unresolved. The CDR3 has 12 residues. The ends were cut back, 6 bases at V and 1 base at J, with 6 bases in the middle. In germline, CDR1 is MNHEY, CDR2 SMNVEV (reference sequence). The CDR3, as DNA: TGTGCCAGCAGCAAGACCCAAGAGACCCAGTACTTC. Its translation: CASSKTQETQYF.

The chain is built from TRBV6-5 and TRBJ2-4; D is possibly TRBD1 (6 bases). The CDR3 sequence is 15 residues long. Germline CDR1 reads MNHEY; CDR2 reads SVGAGI. V was trimmed by 4 bases and J by 3 bases, leaving 13 bases between them. DNA for the CDR3: TGTGCCAGCAGTTCCTGGACAGCACGCAAAAACATTCAGTACTTC. It is translated as CASSSWTARKNIQYF.

This clonotype has a handful of counts. The rearrangement joins TRBV12-3 or TRBV12-4 to TRBJ2-3, with 11 bases lining up with TRBD2. V lost 7 bases, J lost 2 bases, and 5 bases stayed unmatched. The CDR3 has 15 amino acids. The CDR3 loop reads CASNLAGGPTDTQYF. For the CDR3, the DNA is TGTGCCAGCAACCTAGCGGGGGGCCCCACAGATACGCAGTATTTT.

This clonotype occurred a few times. The V call is TRBV3-1, the J call TRBJ2-1, with 10 bases fitting TRBD2. Germline trimming cut 0 bases from V and 8 bases from J; bases unmatched to any gene: 10. There are 17 residues in the CDR3. Germline V CDR1 and CDR2: LGHDT, YNNKEL (reference sequence). The CDR3 sequence is CASSQEFVERGGDEQFF. The DNA of the CDR3 is TGTGCCAGCAGCCAAGAGTTTGTGGAGCGGGGGGGCGATGAGCAGTTCTTC.

The chain recombines TRBV2 with TRBJ2-3, with 9 positions matching TRBD2. V shed 3 bases and J 5 bases; nucleotides not matched to a gene: 9. CDR1 is SNHLY, CDR2 FYNNEI, per germline. This CDR3 has 16 amino acids. CDR3 region: CASSDRRGGLVDTQYF. The DNA of the CDR3 is TGTGCCAGCAGTGACCGGCGGGGGGGCCTGGTAGATACGCAGTATTTT.

This clonotype is labeled as medium-sized (0.01 to 0.1%). The chain uses TRBV12-3 or TRBV12-4 and TRBJ2-2; weak D call: TRBD2 (6 bases). Trimming cost V 8 bases and J 0 bases, with 16 bases left between them. The CDR3 totals 16 residues. CDR3 nucleotide sequence: TGTGCCAGCTCCATTAGGGCGGGGTCGAACACCGGGGAGCTGTTTTTT. Encoded protein: CASSIRAGSNTGELFF.